This T cell receptor (beta chain) emerged from a study of T cells in Graves' hyperthyroidism and ophthalmopathy. As to this clonotype: What it recognizes is unknown.

Broader study findings: Ophthalmopathy was told apart from stable hyperthyroidism by a 13 V-J model. Among clonotypes expanded in thyroid above 0.001, most were also found in blood.

In making diagnoses, clinical symptoms, serum thyroxine and TRAb, thyroid ultrasound and orbital computed tomography were all used. The CDR3 consists of 13 residues. Per germline, CDR1 KGHDR and CDR2 SFDVKD. V was trimmed by 7 bases and J by 9 bases, leaving 15 bases between them. RNA transcripts provided the source from which TCR beta CDR3 regions were amplified. First-round RT-PCR targeting the TCR CDR3 was performed with the HTBI primer set. TCRdb independently ran MiXCR on the multiplex PCR reads; one entry per CDR3 protein. Altogether a few hundred thousand distinct CDR3 sequences are present, about 15% being singletons, with the ten largest covering 15% to 20%.

Input material: blood. This receptor was obtained from a woman aged 55-69 years with Graves' ophthalmopathy. The rearrangement links TRBV24-1 to TRBJ2-1; no clear D. CDR3 coding DNA: TGTGCCACCAGCGTACTGTTGGTTGGTGAGCAGTTCTTC. It is translated as CATSVLLVGEQFF.